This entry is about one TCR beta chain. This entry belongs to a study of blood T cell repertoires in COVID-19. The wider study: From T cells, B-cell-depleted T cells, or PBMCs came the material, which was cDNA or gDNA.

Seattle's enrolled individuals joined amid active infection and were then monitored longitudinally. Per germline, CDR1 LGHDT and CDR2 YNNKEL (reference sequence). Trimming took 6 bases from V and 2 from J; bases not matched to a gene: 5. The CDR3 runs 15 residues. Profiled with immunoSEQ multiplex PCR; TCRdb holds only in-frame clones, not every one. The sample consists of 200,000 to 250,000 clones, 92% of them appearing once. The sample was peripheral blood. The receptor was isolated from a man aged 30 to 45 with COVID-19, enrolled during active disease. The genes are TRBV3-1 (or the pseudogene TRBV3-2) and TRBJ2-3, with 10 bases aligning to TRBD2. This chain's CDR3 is CASREAGGFTDTQYF. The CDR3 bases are TGTGCCAGCAGGGAAGCGGGGGGGTTCACAGATACGCAGTATTTT.